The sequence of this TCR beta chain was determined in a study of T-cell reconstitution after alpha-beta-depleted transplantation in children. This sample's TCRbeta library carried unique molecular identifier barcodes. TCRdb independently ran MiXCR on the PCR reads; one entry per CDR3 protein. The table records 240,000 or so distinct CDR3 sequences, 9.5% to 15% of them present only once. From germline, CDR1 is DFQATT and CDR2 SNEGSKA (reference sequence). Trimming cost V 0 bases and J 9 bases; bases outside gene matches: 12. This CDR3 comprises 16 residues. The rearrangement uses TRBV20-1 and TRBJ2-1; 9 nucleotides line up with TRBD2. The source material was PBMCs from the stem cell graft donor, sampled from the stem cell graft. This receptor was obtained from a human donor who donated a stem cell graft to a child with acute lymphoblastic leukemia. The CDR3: CSARDPRAGGESEQFF. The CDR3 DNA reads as TGCAGTGCTAGAGATCCCCGGGCGGGGGGGGAGTCTGAGCAGTTCTTC.